The rows below give T cell receptor beta chains drawn from one sample of a study of CD8 T cells in ankylosing spondylitis. Each CDR3 protein is one row after TCRdb ran MiXCR on the 5' RACE reads. In the table there are about 540,000 distinct CDR3 sequences, approximately 12% of which are singletons. Sequencing was carried out using blood, either unsorted or a sorted T cell fraction (not recorded which). The receptor set was obtained from a male donor with ankylosing spondylitis. Each CDR3 is given without its conserved first and last residue. The order of the fields is V gene, clone size, J gene, CDR3 protein. The size of a clone is reported for some rows only, either as once, few or many, or as a class for expanded clones.

v_call: TRBV3-1; clone_size: few; j_call: TRBJ2-2; cdr3_aa: ASSEGGRELDGELF
v_call: TRBV20-1; clone_size: few; j_call: TRBJ2-7; cdr3_aa: SAMGAGSTYEQY
v_call: TRBV11-2; clone_size: .; j_call: TRBJ2-3; cdr3_aa: ASSSPPRSSSVDTQY
v_call: TRBV10-3; clone_size: few; j_call: TRBJ2-5; cdr3_aa: AINPGRSQETQY
v_call: TRBV24-1; clone_size: many; j_call: TRBJ2-2; cdr3_aa: ATSDPGPNTGELF
v_call: TRBV5-1; clone_size: many; j_call: TRBJ2-1; cdr3_aa: ASSLGQGAFNEQF
v_call: TRBV6-1; clone_size: .; j_call: TRBJ2-2; cdr3_aa: ASSRDRITGELF
v_call: TRBV10-3; clone_size: few; j_call: TRBJ1-1; cdr3_aa: AISLRQGVANTEAF
v_call: TRBV3-1; clone_size: few; j_call: TRBJ2-1; cdr3_aa: ASSQDVLVNEQF
v_call: TRBV29-1; clone_size: many; j_call: TRBJ2-1; cdr3_aa: SVEIGRGDEQF
v_call: TRBV5-5; clone_size: many; j_call: TRBJ2-3; cdr3_aa: ASSHRTGILTDTQY
v_call: TRBV5-4; clone_size: .; j_call: TRBJ2-2; cdr3_aa: ASRLDRANGELF
v_call: TRBV18; clone_size: many; j_call: TRBJ2-6; cdr3_aa: ASSKTGGVTGANVLT
v_call: TRBV14; clone_size: few; j_call: TRBJ2-1; cdr3_aa: ASSQGEGSQF